The rows below give T cell receptor beta chains drawn from one sample of a study of CD8+ T cells in alopecia areata. Libraries were prepared by immunoSEQ multiplex PCR; TCRdb keeps only in-frame clonotypes and omits some of them. Altogether around 86,000 clones are present, around three quarters being singletons, with the ten largest covering 17%. The starting material was CD8+ T cells sorted from blood, obtained between weeks 43 and 45, from a patient treated with tofacitinib. These receptor sequences come from a human donor with alopecia areata. Both conserved end residues are part of each CDR3. Not all rows give a size; the values are once, few, many and, for expanded clones, a class.

clone size: -; V gene: TRBV6-1; CDR3 protein: CASSDGPNEQYF
clone size: -; V gene: TRBV5-6; CDR3 protein: CASSLLSKGLAGEQFF
clone size: few; V gene: TRBV7-9; CDR3 protein: CASSPGQGANEQFF
clone size: few; V gene: TRBV7-8; CDR3 protein: CASSSGSDTQYF
clone size: once; V gene: TRBV7-9; CDR3 protein: CASSRTGPGDEQYF
clone size: -; V gene: TRBV15; CDR3 protein: CATSPQTHNEQFF
clone size: -; V gene: TRBV30; CDR3 protein: CAWTEGHGYTF
clone size: -; V gene: TRBV9; CDR3 protein: CASSSTQGGYTF
clone size: -; V gene: TRBV9; CDR3 protein: CASSPQIGTALNSPLHF
clone size: -; V gene: TRBV4-1; CDR3 protein: CASSQNSGNEQFF
clone size: -; V gene: TRBV29-1; CDR3 protein: CSVGGGPDTWYQETQYF
clone size: -; V gene: TRBV10-3; CDR3 protein: CAIRGDSLNTEAFF
clone size: -; V gene: TRBV25-1; CDR3 protein: CASSGEIGYTF
clone size: -; V gene: TRBV7-9; CDR3 protein: CASSHLGAGGSYEQYF
clone size: once; V gene: TRBV12-5; CDR3 protein: CASATSNEQYF
clone size: -; V gene: TRBV10-3; CDR3 protein: CAISDRDSDEQFF
clone size: -; V gene: TRBV29-1; CDR3 protein: CSVYGNGELFF
clone size: -; V gene: TRBV9; CDR3 protein: CASSVASGANYGYTF
clone size: -; V gene: TRBV11-2; CDR3 protein: CASSLEGSYNEQFF
clone size: -; V gene: TRBV5-1; CDR3 protein: CASSLDRAGTYNEQFF
clone size: -; V gene: TRBV5-6; CDR3 protein: CASSLGAGNEQFF
clone size: -; V gene: TRBV19; CDR3 protein: CASSWNILRNEQCF
clone size: once; V gene: TRBV4-1; CDR3 protein: CASSQDPGGGQPQHF
clone size: -; V gene: TRBV6-5; CDR3 protein: CASSWDRTNYGYTF
clone size: -; V gene: TRBV30; CDR3 protein: CAWYQGYYGYTF
clone size: -; V gene: TRBV27; CDR3 protein: CASRGVGYNEQFF
clone size: -; V gene: TRBV19; CDR3 protein: CASTPTGMNTEAFF
clone size: -; V gene: TRBV23-1; CDR3 protein: CASSQSGQGESGNTIYF
clone size: -; V gene: TRBV13; CDR3 protein: CASSPGSSGLIDEQFF
clone size: once; V gene: TRBV5-6; CDR3 protein: CASSLVPAGLEDTQYF
clone size: few; V gene: TRBV15; CDR3 protein: CATSSRSETQYF
clone size: -; V gene: TRBV6-1; CDR3 protein: CASSEGPGGGSSYNEQFF
clone size: -; V gene: TRBV6-6; CDR3 protein: CASSYAGGTEAFF
clone size: -; V gene: TRBV27; CDR3 protein: CASSSNPSYYGYTF
clone size: -; V gene: TRBV6-1; CDR3 protein: CASSEGSFGALYEQYF
clone size: -; V gene: TRBV5-1; CDR3 protein: CASSLGGPKTYEQYF
clone size: once; V gene: TRBV15; CDR3 protein: CATSRDRGRDTGELFF
clone size: -; V gene: TRBV6-4; CDR3 protein: CASSDSTSGENIQYF
clone size: -; V gene: TRBV30; CDR3 protein: CAWLPRQVNNEQFF
clone size: -; V gene: TRBV7-8; CDR3 protein: CASSLAANQPQHF
clone size: -; V gene: TRBV7-3; CDR3 protein: CASSLSGGAADTQYF
clone size: -; V gene: TRBV19; CDR3 protein: CASSSRSEAYEQYF
clone size: -; V gene: TRBV7-9; CDR3 protein: CASSRQGATDTQYF
clone size: -; V gene: TRBV10-3; CDR3 protein: CAIRENYEQYF
clone size: -; V gene: TRBV7-9; CDR3 protein: CASSQYGEGDEQYF